A selection of T cell receptor beta chains follows, all from one sample in a study of Ad26.COV2.S vaccination and SARS-CoV-2 variants. Data came from immunoSEQ multiplex PCR; TCRdb stores just in-frame clones and leaves some out. The sample has 350,000 to 550,000 clones; roughly 89% are singletons. Sequences were derived from peripheral blood, sampled in a trial of Ad26.COV2.S vaccine versus placebo. These TCRs come from a person aged 18-60 years who received the Ad26.COV2.S COVID-19 vaccine or a placebo. Both conserved end residues are trimmed from each CDR3. Some rows have no size entry. The others give once, few or many, or a class for an expanded clone.

J	size	length	V	CDR3
TRBJ2-5	-	11	TRBV29-1	SVETGLGETQY
TRBJ2-5	-	9	TRBV6-5	ATTRQETQY
TRBJ2-7	-	11	TRBV7-2	ASSRTGGYEQY
TRBJ1-6	-	14	TRBV6-2/TRBV6-3	ASSPSRGIYNSPLH
TRBJ2-3	-	16	TRBV28	ASSLFSLAGFGEDTQY
TRBJ2-7	many	12	TRBV4-1	ASSRVTGPYEQY
TRBJ2-7	-	14	TRBV4-3	ASSQDLSSEPYEQY
TRBJ1-1	-	11	TRBV5-1	ASRRQSYTEAF
TRBJ1-1	-	12	TRBV6-2/TRBV6-3	ASSYRARNTEAF
TRBJ1-1	-	13	TRBV5-5	ASSPMPSWNTEAF
TRBJ2-1	-	14	TRBV2	ASSEVTQNSYNEQF
TRBJ2-3	-	13	TRBV11-1	ASSPRRGRTDTQY
TRBJ2-1	-	16	TRBV3-1/TRBV3-2	ASSQVQGSGNSYNEQF
TRBJ2-7	-	10	TRBV19	ASSTGTYEQY
TRBJ2-4	-	14	TRBV5-4	ASSFPGLAGENIQY
TRBJ2-2	-	11	TRBV9	ASSTSGTGELF
TRBJ2-1	once	15	TRBV3-1/TRBV3-2	ASSPRFWGGGFNEQF
TRBJ2-7	-	13	TRBV4-1	ASSQVEGVRYEQY
TRBJ2-3	-	14	TRBV4-1	ASSTRPETSTDTQY
TRBJ1-2	-	8	TRBV2	ASTGAGYT
TRBJ1-2	-	12	TRBV6-2/TRBV6-3	ASSPDGTNYGYT
TRBJ1-1	once	11	TRBV10-3	AISLQGGTEAF
TRBJ2-2	-	13	TRBV28	ASSPDRGNTGELF
TRBJ2-1	-	12	TRBV2	ASSEPGTHYEQF
TRBJ1-2	-	11	TRBV7-9	ASSLGQDYGYT
TRBJ1-1	-	10	TRBV28	ASSPGRAEAF
TRBJ2-7	-	12	TRBV5-6	ASSLISGSYEQY
TRBJ1-2	-	11	TRBV5-8	ASSLVTDGGYT
TRBJ1-5	few	12	TRBV7-9	ASSQTDSNQPQH
TRBJ2-1	-	13	TRBV5-1	ASSPSRQGTYEQF
TRBJ1-3	-	15	TRBV23-1	ASSLLGEHCSGNTIY
TRBJ2-1	-	13	TRBV7-9	ASSRTSRSYNEQF
TRBJ1-5	-	11	TRBV5-1	ASSSDSNQPQH
TRBJ1-3	-	11	TRBV12-3/TRBV12-4	ASSWLGGNTIY
TRBJ2-3	-	12	TRBV9	ASSQTSSWDTQY
TRBJ1-1	-	11	TRBV6-1	ASSENPNTEAF
TRBJ1-4	-	13	TRBV5-4	ASSSPDRGQEKLF
TRBJ2-1	-	15	TRBV12-5	ASGYGVVAGGQDEQF
TRBJ2-1	-	14	TRBV7-2	ASSPHLGGGGIGQF
TRBJ1-1	-	10	TRBV9	ASSRGDTEAF
TRBJ2-7	-	11	TRBV6-5	ASRVYSGYEQY
TRBJ2-3	-	14	TRBV4-2	ASSPRTSGNTDTQY
TRBJ1-1	-	11	TRBV6-4	ASSVRVNTEAF
TRBJ1-5	-	13	TRBV4-1	ASSQDLGTVGPQH
TRBJ1-2	-	13	TRBV28	ASSLGPGRGYGYT
TRBJ2-5	-	12	TRBV6-2/TRBV6-3	ASSSGTRRETQY
TRBJ1-1	-	13	TRBV2	ASPRGRSRNTEAF
TRBJ2-3	-	15	TRBV14	ASSQDLIAARADTQY
TRBJ2-5	-	15	TRBV5-8	ASSRGLAGSTGETQY
TRBJ1-5	once	13	TRBV19	ASSKPGGVNQPQH
TRBJ1-1	-	11	TRBV7-3	ASSLTTNTEAF
TRBJ2-3	-	12	TRBV4-3	ASSQEGHGDTQY
TRBJ2-5	-	12	TRBV4-2	ASSQDGDQETQY
TRBJ2-1	-	9	TRBV19	ASRSVNEQF